This TCR beta chain was sequenced during a study of blood T cells in healthy people across ages (dated by TCRdb to between 2014 and 2016). Concerning the study at large: In model experiments, template switching captured roughly one uniquely barcoded TCR beta cDNA molecule for every two T cells. Four age groups were formed from the donors: young (average approximately 15 years), middle-aged (just under 40), aged (approximately 60) and long-lived (more than 75). For two donors (one aged 18 to 30 and one aged 80 or older), the study analyzed two additional independent replicas of 1 million unique cDNA reads from the same blood draw. To track age-related changes in TCR beta repertoire diversity, the study relied on deep sequencing normalized with unique cDNA molecular identifiers. To avoid experimental bias, donors of different ages were randomly spread across the sequencing lanes. What the authors observed across the whole study: Compared with the aged group, more naive CD4+ T cells, fewer expanded clones and increased TCR diversity were shown by the long-lived group, suggesting age selection. Because the CMV infection status of the donors was unknown, age-related changes in expanded clonotypes may potentially have been confounded. Conclusive comparison of naive and antigen-experienced compartments was prevented by the profiling of bulk unsorted PBMCs. Observed TCR beta diversity per million T cells fell roughly linearly with age, and a significant reduction was already apparent by age roughly 40. Estimates of total diversity based on one million sequenced T cells were considered lower bounds and underestimates. Observed TCR beta diversity correlated strongly with the percentage of naive T cells measured by flow cytometry.

CDR1 SGHRS and CDR2 YFSETQ are derived from the germline V gene. The CDR3 runs 16 amino acids, cysteine and phenylalanine included. The read is trimmed to its CDR3 DNA, 48 bases read in frame from base 1. Deletion took 3 bases off V and 0 bases off J, with a span of 10 bases between the germline ends. Notes on this clonotype: What antigen it recognizes has not been identified. Qualities for individual bases were not recorded, and no much larger clone is one base off.

The method behind the library was 5' RACE. Sequencing took place on an Illumina HiSeq 2500. The second PCR ran for about 6 to 11 cycles and used a J-beta primer mix along with a sample-barcoded 5' primer. Each TCR beta cDNA molecule received a unique molecular identifier from a template-switch 5' adaptor carrying 12 random nucleotides. At least 3 million CDR3-containing paired-end reads were obtained from each sample. The Mint cDNA synthesis kit, primed by a TRBC-specific oligonucleotide, was used to synthesize first-strand cDNA from all RNA. All cDNA was treated with uracil-DNA glycosylase and then went through a first 18-cycle PCR with the universal primers M1SS and BC2_uni_R. From the authors' description of their analysis: Normalization of each sample was performed by random selection of 1 million high-quality reads, each carrying a distinct molecular identifier. Instead of being binned into consensus sequences, reads with shared molecular identifiers were discarded. MiTCR, run with a Q25 quality threshold and the strictest error-elimination algorithm, handled CDR3 identification, clonotype clustering and error correction. A nonparametric unseen species model with Euler transformation was used to estimate lower-bound total TCR beta diversity. TCRdb passed the public sequencing reads through fastp at Q25 and MiXCR, retaining productive beta sequences. Each CDR3 protein appears once, grouped with its most common genes and DNA. TCRdb, not the original authors, processed these V and J calls. The sample yields around 750,000 distinct CDR3 sequences; 53% were counted once. The ten biggest clones cover roughly 37% of the sample.

Systemically healthy Caucasian individuals from Russia, approximately 39 in total and aged roughly 6 to 100 years, were included as donors. Around 9.8 milliliters of peripheral blood were collected from each donor into EDTA-treated Vacutainer tubes. PBMCs were isolated by Ficoll-Paque density-gradient centrifugation, with at least 6.5 million obtained per sample. Trizol reagent was used to extract total RNA from the PBMCs, yielding at least 5.5 micrograms per sample. For every donor, flow cytometry on a PBMC aliquot measured the percentage of naive CD45RAhigh/CD27high T cells. Specimen: blood. The sequence was collected from a man at least 80 years old in good health. The chain is made from TRBV5-1 and TRBJ2-6; TRBD1 is a weak D gene call, 6 bases matching. The DNA reads TGCGCCAGCAGCTCTCGGACAGACTCTGGGGCCAACGTCCTGACTTTC. This encodes CASSSRTDSGANVLTF.